These T cell receptor beta chains were read from a single sample in a study of blood T cell repertoires in COVID-19. Sequencing was performed with immunoSEQ multiplex PCR; in TCRdb, only in-frame clones are kept and a portion is missing. The sample holds some 150,000 clones; approximately 88% are singletons and the top ten take more than 1%. The sample was PBMCs or T cells enriched from blood (not recorded which). These receptors were collected from a woman in her thirties with acute COVID-19. Both conserved end residues are part of each CDR3. Each record gives: V gene, CDR3 protein.

v_gene: TRBV19; CDR3aa: CASKPSAENSPLHF
v_gene: TRBV3-1/TRBV3-2; CDR3aa: CASSQGGVDGELFF
v_gene: TRBV5-1; CDR3aa: CASSLGQPVGNTEAFF
v_gene: TRBV24-1; CDR3aa: CATLGDAGELFF
v_gene: TRBV7-2; CDR3aa: CASSSGQASGKLFF
v_gene: TRBV3-1/TRBV3-2; CDR3aa: CASSQLWAGGYTF
v_gene: TRBV13; CDR3aa: CASSARLLESYNEQFF
v_gene: TRBV6-4; CDR3aa: CASSLDSTNTGELFF
v_gene: TRBV9; CDR3aa: CASSVRQGVDANTGELFF
v_gene: TRBV25-1; CDR3aa: CASSRTTGITQETQYF
v_gene: TRBV12-5; CDR3aa: CASGLYAGAGTEAFF
v_gene: TRBV6-2/TRBV6-3; CDR3aa: CASSYRGYEQYF
v_gene: TRBV7-2; CDR3aa: CASSLGTTPYEQYF
v_gene: TRBV7-9; CDR3aa: CASSLFQDSYGYTF
v_gene: TRBV6-2/TRBV6-3; CDR3aa: CASSWDRGGFQETQYF
v_gene: TRBV14; CDR3aa: CASSLRYDRAEPYEQYF
v_gene: TRBV29-1; CDR3aa: CSVEDRRGGGKETQYF
v_gene: TRBV27; CDR3aa: CASSFLAASTDTQYF
v_gene: TRBV24-1; CDR3aa: CATSDTRQGAGELFF
v_gene: TRBV5-6; CDR3aa: CASSFTQGALNTGELFF
v_gene: TRBV28; CDR3aa: CASATVQGDHGYTF
v_gene: TRBV11-2; CDR3aa: CASSSTRGNEQFF
v_gene: TRBV24-1; CDR3aa: CATPQGNQPQHF
v_gene: TRBV23-1; CDR3aa: CASSQSNLTAGDGYTF
v_gene: TRBV3-1/TRBV3-2; CDR3aa: CASSQAGTSGSYEQYF
v_gene: TRBV10-3; CDR3aa: CATRPGQTHTDTQYF
v_gene: TRBV13; CDR3aa: CASSLTGAGGYTF
v_gene: TRBV7-7; CDR3aa: CASSCLGQGNGANVLTF
v_gene: TRBV9; CDR3aa: CASSDLRGPVFF
v_gene: TRBV21-1; CDR3aa: CASSQAGELFF
v_gene: TRBV11-2; CDR3aa: CASSLDGTRVDTQYF
v_gene: TRBV19; CDR3aa: CASSIGTSQYF
v_gene: TRBV28; CDR3aa: CASSPWDREVYGYTF
v_gene: TRBV6-1; CDR3aa: CASSDRDTQETQYF
v_gene: TRBV6-6; CDR3aa: CASSYNSGRGTYEQYF
v_gene: TRBV6-2/TRBV6-3; CDR3aa: CASSYSTFGNGPDTQYF
v_gene: TRBV5-1; CDR3aa: CASSFTGTGGANEKLFF